The text below deals with one T cell receptor (beta chain). Its specificity is unknown. This specimen belongs to a study of breast tumors, draining lymph nodes, adjacent tissues. In TCRdb, the multiplex PCR reads were re-called with MiXCR into one record per CDR3 protein. This table has around 190,000 distinct CDR3 sequences, roughly a third appearing once. Axillary draining lymph nodes of breast cancer patients supplied the node samples. The germline CDR1 and CDR2 sequences are MNHEY and SVGAGI. CDR3 size: 16 residues. Trimming stripped 0 bases from V and 0 bases from J, with 11 bases between. Study-level results: Data only fit, rather than demonstrated, lymph node origin of most tumor T cells. Luminal-like breast cancer showed significantly higher tumor–nontumor repertoire similarity than basal-like. Data fit most tumor T cells coming from lymph node, expanding in tumor.

The source material was axillary lymph node tissue. The chain has TRBV6-5 and TRBJ1-1, with D possibly TRBD1 on 6 matching bases. The sequence came from a female donor with breast cancer. Some clones in this sample may be carry-over from other donors' samples. CDR3 sequence reads: CASSYSGGTVNTEAFF. As DNA, the CDR3 is TGTGCCAGCAGTTACTCGGGGGGCACTGTGAACACTGAAGCTTTCTTT.